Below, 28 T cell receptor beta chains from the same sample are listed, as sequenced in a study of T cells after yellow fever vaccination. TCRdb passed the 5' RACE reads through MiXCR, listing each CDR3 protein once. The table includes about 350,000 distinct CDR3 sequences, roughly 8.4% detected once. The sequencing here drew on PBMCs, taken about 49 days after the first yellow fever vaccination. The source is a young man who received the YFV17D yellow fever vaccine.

The CDR3 protein is CATGGWTGNTGELFF. The CDR3 region has the DNA TGTGCCACCGGTGGCTGGACAGGGAACACCGGGGAGCTGTTTTTT. The gene calls are TRBV10-3 and TRBJ2-2; TRBD1 aligns across 7 bases. Germline CDR1 ENHRY, CDR2 SYGVKD. The CDR3 runs to 15 residues. V shed 10 bases and J 1 base; nucleotides not matched to a gene: 9.

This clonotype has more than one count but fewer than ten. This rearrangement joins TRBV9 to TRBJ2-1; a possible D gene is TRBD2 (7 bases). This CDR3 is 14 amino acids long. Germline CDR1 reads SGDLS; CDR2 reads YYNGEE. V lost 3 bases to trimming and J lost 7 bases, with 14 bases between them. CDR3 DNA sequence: TGTGCCAGCAGCGCCTCGGGGGGCAAGAATGAGCAGTTCTTC. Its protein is CASSASGGKNEQFF.

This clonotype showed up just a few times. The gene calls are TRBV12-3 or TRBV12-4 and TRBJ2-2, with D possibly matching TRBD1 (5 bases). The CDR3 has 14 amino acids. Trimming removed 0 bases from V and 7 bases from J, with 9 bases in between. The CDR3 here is CASSLAGRGGELFF. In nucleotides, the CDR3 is TGTGCCAGCAGTTTAGCGGGGCGAGGCGGGGAGCTGTTTTTT.

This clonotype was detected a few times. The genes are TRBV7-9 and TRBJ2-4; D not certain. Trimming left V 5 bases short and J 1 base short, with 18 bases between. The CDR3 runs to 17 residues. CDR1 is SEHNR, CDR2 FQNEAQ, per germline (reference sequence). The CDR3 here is CASSPRANGAAKNIQYF. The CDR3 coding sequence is TGTGCCAGCAGCCCCCGAGCCAATGGAGCCGCCAAAAACATTCAGTACTTC.

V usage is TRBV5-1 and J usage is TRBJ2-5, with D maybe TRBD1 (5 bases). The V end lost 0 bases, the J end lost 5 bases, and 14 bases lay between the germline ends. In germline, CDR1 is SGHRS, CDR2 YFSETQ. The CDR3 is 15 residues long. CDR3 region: CASSLGRWGTETQYF. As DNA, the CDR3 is TGCGCCAGCAGCTTGGGTCGATGGGGCACTGAGACCCAGTACTTC.

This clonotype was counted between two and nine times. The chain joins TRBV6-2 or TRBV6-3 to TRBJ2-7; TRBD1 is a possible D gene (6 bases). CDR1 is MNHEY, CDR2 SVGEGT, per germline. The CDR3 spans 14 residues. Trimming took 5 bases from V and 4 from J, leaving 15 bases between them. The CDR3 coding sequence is TGTGCCAGCAGTCCCCAGGGGACCATATACGAGCAGTACGTC. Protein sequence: CASSPQGTIYEQYV.

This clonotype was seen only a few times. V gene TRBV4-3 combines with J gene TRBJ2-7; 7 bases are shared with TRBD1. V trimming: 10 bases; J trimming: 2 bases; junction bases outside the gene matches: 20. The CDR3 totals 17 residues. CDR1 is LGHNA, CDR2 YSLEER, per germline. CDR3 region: CATHKGGQGQFPYEQYV. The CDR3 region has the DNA TGCGCCACCCATAAAGGGGGCCAGGGGCAGTTCCCCTACGAGCAGTACGTC.

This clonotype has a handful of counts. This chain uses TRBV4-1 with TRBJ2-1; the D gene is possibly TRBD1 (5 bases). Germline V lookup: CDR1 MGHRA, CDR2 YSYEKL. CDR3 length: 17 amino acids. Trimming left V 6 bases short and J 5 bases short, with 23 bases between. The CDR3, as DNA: TGCGCCAGCAGTCCTAGGAAGGACACCGACAATAACAATGAGCAGTTCTTC. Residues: CASSPRKDTDNNNEQFF.

The CDR3 DNA sequence: TGTGCCAGCAGTGAAGCCGCAGGGAACAATCAGCCCCAGCATTTT. Amino acid sequence: CASSEAAGNNQPQHF. The chain combines TRBV6-1 with TRBJ1-5, with a tentative D call TRBD1 (5 bases). The V and J ends lost 0 bases and 3 bases respectively, with 9 bases between them. Per germline, CDR1 MNHNS and CDR2 SASEGT. There are 15 residues in the CDR3.

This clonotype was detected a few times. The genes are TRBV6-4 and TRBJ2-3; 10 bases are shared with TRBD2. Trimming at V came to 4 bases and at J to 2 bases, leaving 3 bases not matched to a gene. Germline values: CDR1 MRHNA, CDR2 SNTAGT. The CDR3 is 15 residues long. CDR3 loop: CASSASGGATDTQYF. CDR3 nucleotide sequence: TGTGCCAGCAGTGCGAGCGGGGGGGCCACAGATACGCAGTATTTT.

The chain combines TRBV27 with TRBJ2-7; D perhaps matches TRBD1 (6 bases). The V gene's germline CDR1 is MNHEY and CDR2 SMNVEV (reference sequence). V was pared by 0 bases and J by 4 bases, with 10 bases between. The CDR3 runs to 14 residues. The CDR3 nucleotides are TGTGCCAGCAGTTTATCCGTAGGGGGTTACGAGCAGTACTTC. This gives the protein CASSLSVGGYEQYF.

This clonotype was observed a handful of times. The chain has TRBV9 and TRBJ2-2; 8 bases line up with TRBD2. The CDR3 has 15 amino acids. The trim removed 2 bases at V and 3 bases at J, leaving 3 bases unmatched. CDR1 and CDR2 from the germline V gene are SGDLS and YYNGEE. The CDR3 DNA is TGTGCCAGCAGCGTCGGAGCGGGGGACACCGGGGAGCTGTTTTTT. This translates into CASSVGAGDTGELFF.

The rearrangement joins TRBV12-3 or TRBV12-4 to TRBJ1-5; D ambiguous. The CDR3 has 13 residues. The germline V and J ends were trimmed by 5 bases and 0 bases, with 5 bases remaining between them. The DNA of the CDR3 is TGTGCCAGCAGTGAATATAGCAATCAGCCCCAGCATTTT. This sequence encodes CASSEYSNQPQHF.

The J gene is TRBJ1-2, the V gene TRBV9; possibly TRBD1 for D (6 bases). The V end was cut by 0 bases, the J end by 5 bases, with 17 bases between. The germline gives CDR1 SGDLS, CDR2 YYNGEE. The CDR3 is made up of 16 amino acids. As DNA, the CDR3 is TGTGCCAGCAGCGTAGCTGGGGGCAAGGCGCCATATGGCTACACCTTC. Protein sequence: CASSVAGGKAPYGYTF.

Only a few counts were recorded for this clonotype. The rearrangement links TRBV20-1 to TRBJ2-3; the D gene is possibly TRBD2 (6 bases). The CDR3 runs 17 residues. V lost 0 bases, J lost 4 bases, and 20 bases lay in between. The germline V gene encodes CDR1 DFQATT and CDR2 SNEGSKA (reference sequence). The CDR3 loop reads CSARDPLAGRGADTQYF. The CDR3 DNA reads TGCAGTGCTAGAGATCCCCTCGCGGGAAGGGGAGCAGATACGCAGTATTTT.

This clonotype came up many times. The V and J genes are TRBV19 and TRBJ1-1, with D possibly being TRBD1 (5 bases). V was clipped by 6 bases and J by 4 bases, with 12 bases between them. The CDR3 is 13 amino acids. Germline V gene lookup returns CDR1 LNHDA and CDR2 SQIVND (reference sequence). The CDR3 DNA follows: TGTGCCAGTAGCCTCGGGGGATTCACTGAAGCTTTCTTT. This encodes CASSLGGFTEAFF.

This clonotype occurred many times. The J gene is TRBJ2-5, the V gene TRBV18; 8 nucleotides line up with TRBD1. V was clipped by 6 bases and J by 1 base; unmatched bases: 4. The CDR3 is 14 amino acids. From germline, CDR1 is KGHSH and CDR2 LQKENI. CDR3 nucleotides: TGTGCCAGCTCCCGCGGACAGGGCCAAGAGACCCAGTACTTC. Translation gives CASSRGQGQETQYF.

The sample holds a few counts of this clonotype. The CDR3 reads CASSQTIGGDGYTF. The CDR3 DNA reads TGCGCCAGCAGCCAAACCATCGGGGGTGATGGCTACACCTTC. The genes are TRBV5-1 and TRBJ1-2, with D perhaps matching TRBD1 (5 bases). Germline V gives CDR1 SGHRS, CDR2 YFSETQ. V was clipped by 4 bases and J by 6 bases, with 16 bases between them. The CDR3 covers 14 residues.

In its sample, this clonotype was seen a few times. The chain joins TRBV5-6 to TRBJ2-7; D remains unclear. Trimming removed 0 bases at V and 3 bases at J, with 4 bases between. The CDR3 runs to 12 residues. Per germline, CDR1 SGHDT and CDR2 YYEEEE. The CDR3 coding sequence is TGTGCCAGCAGCTTGGCAAACTACGAGCAGTACGTC. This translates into CASSLANYEQYV.

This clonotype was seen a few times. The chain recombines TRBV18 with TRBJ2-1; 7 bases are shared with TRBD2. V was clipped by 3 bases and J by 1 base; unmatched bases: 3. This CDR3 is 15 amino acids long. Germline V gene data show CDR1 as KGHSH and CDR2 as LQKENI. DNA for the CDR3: TGTGCCAGCTCACCTCCTAGCGGATCCTACAATGAGCAGTTCTTC. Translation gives CASSPPSGSYNEQFF. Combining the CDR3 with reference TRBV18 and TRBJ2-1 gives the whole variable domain NAGVMQNPRHLVRRRGQEARLRCSPMKGHSHVYWYRQLPEEGLKFMVYLQKENIIDESGMPKERFSAEFPKEGPSILRIQQVVRGDSAAYFCASSPPSGSYNEQFFGPGTRLTVL.

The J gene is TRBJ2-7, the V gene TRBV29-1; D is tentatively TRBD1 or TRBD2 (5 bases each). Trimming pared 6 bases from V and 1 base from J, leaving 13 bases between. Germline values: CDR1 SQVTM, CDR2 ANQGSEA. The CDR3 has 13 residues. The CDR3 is CSVAWDGSYEQYV. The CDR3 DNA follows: TGCAGCGTAGCCTGGGACGGGTCCTACGAGCAGTACGTC.

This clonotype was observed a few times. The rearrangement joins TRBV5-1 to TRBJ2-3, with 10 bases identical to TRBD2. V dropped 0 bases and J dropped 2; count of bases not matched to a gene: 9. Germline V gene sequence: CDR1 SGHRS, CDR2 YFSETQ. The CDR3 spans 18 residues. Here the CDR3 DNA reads TGCGCCAGCAGCTTGGTGTCTAGCGGGGGCCTTACCACAGATACGCAGTATTTT. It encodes CASSLVSSGGLTTDTQYF.

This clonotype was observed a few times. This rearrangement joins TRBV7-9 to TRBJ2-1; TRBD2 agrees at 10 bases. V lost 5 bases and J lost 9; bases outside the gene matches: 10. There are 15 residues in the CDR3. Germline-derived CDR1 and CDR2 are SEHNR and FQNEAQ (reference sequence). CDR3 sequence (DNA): TGTGCCAGCAGCGTTGGGATACTAGCGGGGATTGAGCAGTTCTTC. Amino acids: CASSVGILAGIEQFF. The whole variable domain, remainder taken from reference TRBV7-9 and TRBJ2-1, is DTGVSQNPRHKITKRGQNVTFRCDPISEHNRLYWYRQTLGQGPEFLTYFQNEAQLEKSRLLSDRFSAERPKGSFSTLEIQRTEQGDSAMYLCASSVGILAGIEQFFGPGTRLTVL.

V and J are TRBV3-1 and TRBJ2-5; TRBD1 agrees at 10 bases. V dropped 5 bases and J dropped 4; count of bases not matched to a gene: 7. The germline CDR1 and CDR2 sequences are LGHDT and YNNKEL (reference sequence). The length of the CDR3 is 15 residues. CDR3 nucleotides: TGTGCCAGCAGCAACGTAGGGACAGGGGCAGAGACCCAGTACTTC. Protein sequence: CASSNVGTGAETQYF.

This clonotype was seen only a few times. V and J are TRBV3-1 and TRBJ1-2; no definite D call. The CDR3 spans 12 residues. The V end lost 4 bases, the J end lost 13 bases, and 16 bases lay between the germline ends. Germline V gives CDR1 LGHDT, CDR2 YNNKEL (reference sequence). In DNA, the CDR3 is TGTGCCAGCAGCCTCCCCGGTCGGGGTTGCACCTTC. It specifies CASSLPGRGCTF.

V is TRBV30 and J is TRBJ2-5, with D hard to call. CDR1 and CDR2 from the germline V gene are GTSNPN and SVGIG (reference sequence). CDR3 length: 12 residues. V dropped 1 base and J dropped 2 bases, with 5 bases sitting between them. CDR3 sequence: CAWSEDQETQYF. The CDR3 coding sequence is TGTGCCTGGAGTGAAGATCAAGAGACCCAGTACTTC.

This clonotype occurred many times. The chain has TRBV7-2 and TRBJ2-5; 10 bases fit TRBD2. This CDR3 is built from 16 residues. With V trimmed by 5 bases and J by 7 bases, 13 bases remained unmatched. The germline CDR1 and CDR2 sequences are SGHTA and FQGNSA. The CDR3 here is CASSPPGLAGEGTQYF. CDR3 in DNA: TGTGCCAGCAGCCCCCCTGGGCTAGCGGGGGAAGGGACCCAGTACTTC.

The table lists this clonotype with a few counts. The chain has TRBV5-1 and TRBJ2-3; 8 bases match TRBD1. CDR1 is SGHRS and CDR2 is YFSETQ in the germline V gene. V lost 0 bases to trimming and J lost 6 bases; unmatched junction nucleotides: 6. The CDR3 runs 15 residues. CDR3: CASSLGGRGLDTQYF. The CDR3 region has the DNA TGCGCCAGCAGCTTGGGGGGCAGGGGGCTTGATACGCAGTATTTT.